This T cell receptor (beta chain) was sequenced during a study of cytomegalovirus exposure and HLA in healthy donors. Overall study: Some 85 million unique TCRs, all from HLA-typed donors, were included in an early release of the data.

Regarding the study as a whole: Later analysis suggested most CMV-associated TCR beta chains were HLA-restricted. The presence/absence work took it that sequencing depth was about the same across donors.

To note about this clone: The antigen is unknown.

The germline V gene has CDR1 LNHDA and CDR2 SQIVND (reference sequence). The V gene end was trimmed by 5 bases and the J gene end by 5 bases; junction bases not matched to a gene: 9. This CDR3 spans 15 amino acids. With 60 Vbeta and 13 Jbeta primers, the PCR was carried out. The repertoire was sequenced with immunoSEQ multiplex PCR; TCRdb's copy has only in-frame clones and lacks some. Here the sample spans about 130,000 clones, just over 70% being singletons. The TCR originated in a woman aged 55 to 70 in good health and CMV-seropositive. The chain is built from TRBV19 and TRBJ1-1, with 9 nucleotides matching TRBD1. The sample taken for sequencing was PBMCs. DNA for the CDR3: TGTGCCAGTAGTTCCCGGACAGGGGTGGTTACTGAAGCTTTCTTT. Protein product: CASSSRTGVVTEAFF.